These 20 T cell receptor beta chains share one sample of origin, sequenced in a study of OX40 agonist ivuxolimab in advanced cancers. Library method: the immunoSEQ multiplex PCR assay. The immuneACCESS repertoire file appears here via TCRdb, limited to in-frame rearrangements. These files lack a portion of the clones; in checked studies, under half of the deficit traces to unresolved V genes, and the cause of the others is not known. The sample yields 40,000 to 55,000 clones; 80% to 90% were counted once. The biggest ten clones account for approximately 2.3% of the sample. Sequenced here: CD4+ or CD8+ T cells sorted from blood, sampled in a trial of the OX40 agonist ivuxolimab. These receptors were taken from an adult with an advanced solid tumor such as melanoma, head and neck, liver or kidney cancer.

A single count supports this clone. J is TRBJ1-1 and V is TRBV5-4, with 8 bases lining up with TRBD1. CDR1 is SGHNT and CDR2 is YYREEE in the germline V gene (reference sequence). The CDR3 is 15 residues long. Trimming cost V 4 bases and J 0 bases; bases outside gene matches: 5. CDR3: CASSIATGVNTEAFF. DNA of the CDR3: TGTGCCAGCAGCATCGCGACAGGGGTGAACACTGAAGCTTTCTTT.

The chain combines TRBV5-4 with TRBJ2-5; D remains unclear. This CDR3 is 11 amino acids long. V lost 1 base, J lost 5 bases, and 3 bases lay in between. CDR1 is SGHNT, CDR2 YYREEE, per germline (reference sequence). As DNA, the CDR3 is TGTGCCAGCAGCTTGAAGGAGACCCAGTACTTC. Translating gives CASSLKETQYF.

This clone has just a few counts. This chain joins TRBV5-8 and TRBJ1-2; D remains unclear. Germline V gene sequence: CDR1 SGHTS, CDR2 YDEGEE. Deletions cut 3 bases from V and 1 base from J, with 16 bases between. CDR3 length: 16 amino acids. CDR3 region: CASSYPKRHINYGYTF. The CDR3, as DNA: TGTGCCAGCAGCTACCCCAAAAGACACATTAACTATGGCTACACCTTC. Full variable domain (rest looked up from reference TRBV5-8 and TRBJ1-2): EAGVTQSPTHLIKTRGQQATLRCSPISGHTSVYWYQQALGLGLQFLLWYDEGEERNRGNFPPRFSGRQFPNYSSELNVNALELEDSALYLCASSYPKRHINYGYTFGSGTRLTVV.

This chain links TRBV9 with TRBJ2-2; the D gene is possibly TRBD2 (6 bases). CDR3 length: 15 amino acids. Germline CDR1 reads SGDLS; CDR2 reads YYNGEE. Trimming pared 4 bases from V and 6 bases from J, leaving 16 bases between. The CDR3 reads CASSPGWRGPGELFF. For the CDR3, the DNA is TGTGCCAGCAGCCCCGGTTGGAGGGGACCCGGGGAGCTGTTTTTT. Variable domain in full (rest from reference TRBV9 and TRBJ2-2): DSGVTQTPKHLITATGQRVTLRCSPRSGDLSVYWYQQSLDQGLQFLIQYYNGEERAKGNILERFSAQQFPDLHSELNLSSLELGDSALYFCASSPGWRGPGELFFGEGSRLTVL.

V is TRBV2 and J is TRBJ2-1, with D possibly being TRBD1 (6 bases). The CDR3 is 17 residues long. From germline, CDR1 is SNHLY and CDR2 FYNNEI. Trimming cost V 6 bases and J 0 bases, with 18 bases left between them. The CDR3 here is CASSRDNFVGSYNEQFF. Here the CDR3 DNA reads TGTGCCAGCAGCCGGGACAACTTTGTCGGCTCCTACAATGAGCAGTTCTTC.

The V call is TRBV15, the J call TRBJ2-7; 14 bases are shared with TRBD2. V lost 2 bases, J lost 4 bases, and 4 bases stayed unmatched. The CDR3 is 16 amino acids. CDR1 LNHNV and CDR2 YYDKDF come from the germline V gene (reference sequence). The CDR3 region is CATSRRTSGRPYEQYF. The CDR3, as DNA: TGTGCCACCAGCAGACGGACTAGCGGGAGGCCATACGAGCAGTACTTC.

The chain employs TRBV18 and TRBJ1-1, with D unclear. The CDR3 is 12 amino acids. V was shortened by 3 bases and J by 8 bases, with 10 bases between the two germline ends. The germline V gene has CDR1 KGHSH and CDR2 LQKENI. CDR3 sequence (DNA): TGTGCCAGCTCACCTGGACTGGAGGAAGCTTTCTTT. The encoded protein is CASSPGLEEAFF. Variable domain in full (rest from reference TRBV18 and TRBJ1-1): NAGVMQNPRHLVRRRGQEARLRCSPMKGHSHVYWYRQLPEEGLKFMVYLQKENIIDESGMPKERFSAEFPKEGPSILRIQQVVRGDSAAYFCASSPGLEEAFFGQGTRLTVV.

The chain has TRBV4-1 and TRBJ2-3; 10 bases fit TRBD2. The V gene's germline CDR1 is MGHRA and CDR2 YSYEKL. The CDR3 totals 17 residues. Losses at the gene ends were 1 base for V and 1 base for J; bases not matched to a gene: 5. The CDR3: CASSQAITSGGTDTQYF. DNA of the CDR3: TGCGCCAGCAGCCAAGCCATCACTAGCGGGGGCACAGATACGCAGTATTTT.

The chain's CDR3 is CASSLGSGAETQYF. The CDR3 region has the DNA TGCGCCAGCAGCTTAGGTAGCGGGGCAGAGACCCAGTACTTC. The rearrangement links TRBV5-1 to TRBJ2-5, with TRBD2 identical over 8 bases. The CDR3 has 14 amino acids. The germline gives CDR1 SGHRS, CDR2 YFSETQ. Losses at the gene ends were 2 bases for V and 4 bases for J; bases not matched to a gene: 4.

The CDR3 bases are TGTGCCAGTAGTATAGTGGGGGTACTCACAGATACGCAGTATTTT. It specifies CASSIVGVLTDTQYF. The J gene is TRBJ2-3, the V gene TRBV19; D tentatively fits TRBD1 or TRBD2 (5 bases each). V was trimmed by 1 base and J by 2 bases, leaving 10 bases between them. This CDR3 comprises 15 residues. Germline loops: CDR1 LNHDA, CDR2 SQIVND (reference sequence).

The chain has TRBV28 and TRBJ1-3; D perhaps matches TRBD1 (6 bases). V was pared by 3 bases and J by 4 bases, with 10 bases between. Germline assignment: CDR1 MDHEN and CDR2 SYDVKM. This CDR3 has 14 residues. The CDR3 here is CASSFPQGGNTIYF. The DNA of the CDR3 is TGTGCCAGCAGTTTTCCACAGGGAGGAAACACCATATATTTT.

This chain's CDR3 is CASSSGQGYGYTF. The CDR3 nucleotides are TGTGCCAGCAGCTCGGGACAAGGCTATGGCTACACCTTC. The gene calls are TRBV11-2 and TRBJ1-2, with D tentatively TRBD1 (6 bases). Germline V gene data show CDR1 as SGHAT and CDR2 as FQNNGV. V dropped 4 bases and J dropped 4 bases, with 10 bases sitting between them. The CDR3 extends over 13 amino acids.

In DNA form, the CDR3 reads TGTGCCATCAGTGGGACAGGGACCTACGAGCAGTACTTC. Translated: CAISGTGTYEQYF. The chain employs TRBV10-3 and TRBJ2-7; 8 bases align to TRBD1. The CDR3 runs to 13 residues. Germline CDR1 ENHRY, CDR2 SYGVKD. Unmatched junction bases numbered 1, after V lost 4 bases and J lost 2 bases.

A word on this clone: Relative to the germline gene, one junction end is altered; a read error may explain this. The sample contains more than one DNA sequence encoding this CDR3. The chain has TRBV30 and TRBJ1-1, with D perhaps matching TRBD1 (5 bases). The CDR3 runs 15 residues. Germline V gives CDR1 GTSNPN, CDR2 SVGIG (reference sequence). CDR3 loop: CAWRLLGTVGTEAFF. The CDR3 DNA is TGTGCCTGGAGATTGCTCGGGACGGTGGGCACTGAGGCTTTCTTT.

The rearrangement joins TRBV28 to TRBJ1-1; D is unresolved. Trimming left V 4 bases short and J 0 bases short, with 9 bases between. This CDR3 is 14 amino acids long. Germline V gene lookup returns CDR1 MDHEN and CDR2 SYDVKM. The chain's CDR3 is CASSYLSMNTEAFF. CDR3 sequence (DNA): TGTGCCAGCAGTTATCTCAGCATGAACACTGAAGCTTTCTTT.

The chain links TRBV11-2 to TRBJ1-3; 8 nucleotides line up with TRBD1. Per the germline V gene, CDR1 is SGHAT and CDR2 is FQNNGV. This CDR3 comprises 16 residues. V lost 5 bases and J lost 4; bases outside the gene matches: 10. The CDR3 DNA reads TGTGCCAGCAGCCTTGAGACAGGGGTTGCGGGAAACACCATATATTTT. It translates to CASSLETGVAGNTIYF.

CDR3 bases: TGTGCCAGCAGCTTAGGAAGCGGGTTGATCTACGAGCAGTACTTC. Its protein product is CASSLGSGLIYEQYF. The chain has TRBV7-6 and TRBJ2-7, with a tentative D call TRBD2 (6 bases). The CDR3 has 15 amino acids. Germline assignment: CDR1 SGHVS and CDR2 FNYEAQ. Trimming took 1 base from V and 3 from J, leaving 13 bases between them.

A note on this clone: At one of its ends the junction is not consistent with the germline gene, which may arise from a read error. The chain uses TRBV7-7 and TRBJ2-1; TRBD1 agrees at 8 bases. Germline V gene sequence: CDR1 SSHAT, CDR2 FNYEAQ (reference sequence). The CDR3 is 15 amino acids. CDR3 region: CASSLSDRGLNEQFF. The CDR3 DNA reads as TGTGCTAGCAGCTTAAGTGACAGGGGATTAAATGAGCAGTTCTTC. Drawing the rest from reference TRBV7-7 and TRBJ2-1, the complete variable domain is GAGVSQSPRYKVTKRGQDVTLRCDPISSHATLYWYQQALGQGPEFLTYFNYEAQPDKSGLPSDRFSAERPEGSISTLTIQRTEQRDSAMYRCASSLSDRGLNEQFFGPGTRLTVL.

The chain has TRBV28 and TRBJ2-7; possibly TRBD2 for D (5 bases). The germline gives CDR1 MDHEN, CDR2 SYDVKM. This CDR3 region has 14 residues. V lost 3 bases to trimming and J lost 1 base, with 10 bases between them. The CDR3 loop is CASSLTTTSYEQYF. The CDR3 DNA reads as TGTGCCAGCAGTTTGACTACTACTTCCTACGAGCAGTACTTC.

The CDR3 DNA sequence: TGTGCCAGCAGCCCCACCGGACTGAGCTCTGGAAACACCATATATTTT. Amino acid sequence: CASSPTGLSSGNTIYF. The gene calls are TRBV28 and TRBJ1-3; no firm D call. The CDR3 has 16 residues. The ends were cut back, 6 bases at V and 0 bases at J, with 15 bases in the middle. Germline values: CDR1 MDHEN, CDR2 SYDVKM. The variable domain in full, with the rest retrieved from reference TRBV28 and TRBJ1-3, is DVKVTQSSRYLVKRTGEKVFLECVQDMDHENMFWYRQDPGLGLRLIYFSYDVKMKEKGDIPEGYSVSREKKERFSLILESASTNQTSMYLCASSPTGLSSGNTIYFGEGSWLTVV.